Listed here are 18 T cell receptor beta chains from one sample, sequenced in a study of blood T cells in healthy people across ages. A sample-barcoded 5' primer and a J-beta primer mix were used in a second PCR of about 6 to 12 cycles. One entry per CDR3 protein, called by TCRdb with MiXCR from the 5' RACE reads. The sample lists under 2,000,000 distinct CDR3 sequences, around 50% seen once, with around 2.1% in the top ten. Sequencing was carried out using blood. The receptors were sampled from a woman aged 40-49 years in good health.

This clonotype was counted a single time. The V gene is TRBV7-2, the J gene TRBJ1-6; 7 bases fit TRBD1. CDR3 length: 15 amino acids. Germline V gives CDR1 SGHTA, CDR2 FQGNSA. V was pared by 5 bases and J by 10 bases, with 11 bases of the junction left unmatched. The CDR3 protein is CASSIETGTRSPLHF. The CDR3, as DNA: TGTGCCAGCAGCATAGAGACAGGGACGCGATCACCCCTCCACTTT.

The chain is built from TRBV20-1 and TRBJ1-5, with a weak D call TRBD1 (5 bases). The CDR3 runs to 13 residues. Germline CDR1 and CDR2: DFQATT and SNEGSKA (reference sequence). The germline V and J ends were trimmed by 5 bases and 4 bases, with 12 bases remaining between them. The CDR3 nucleotides are TGCAGTGCTGCCAGGGCCCCGAATCAGCCCCAGCATTTT. Amino acids: CSAARAPNQPQHF.

This chain connects TRBV20-1 to TRBJ2-1; 8 bases map to TRBD2. Unmatched junction bases numbered 5, after V lost 4 bases and J lost 6 bases. The CDR3 runs to 13 residues. CDR1 and CDR2 from the germline V gene are DFQATT and SNEGSKA (reference sequence). CDR3 DNA sequence: TGCAGTGCTATGGGACTAGGGTTCAATGAGCAGTTCTTC. It encodes CSAMGLGFNEQFF.

The rearrangement joins TRBV7-8 to TRBJ2-7, with TRBD2 identical over 11 bases. The CDR3 has 19 residues. The V and J ends lost 1 base and 2 bases, in that order; junction bases with no gene match: 13. The germline CDR1 and CDR2 sequences are SGHVS and FQNEAQ. CDR3 sequence reads: CASSLGLAGGLSPAYEQYF. In nucleotides, the CDR3 is TGTGCCAGCAGCTTAGGGCTAGCGGGGGGCCTATCCCCCGCCTACGAGCAGTACTTC.

The chain employs TRBV7-9 and TRBJ1-1, with 10 bases lining up with TRBD1. After removal of 2 bases from V and 6 bases from J, the junction contained 3 bases not matched to a gene. Looked up from germline, CDR1 is SEHNR and CDR2 is FQNEAQ (reference sequence). This CDR3 is 14 amino acids long. The CDR3 bases are TGTGCCAGCAGCTTAACCGGACAGGGGGCTGAAGCTTTCTTT. Translation gives CASSLTGQGAEAFF.

The J gene is TRBJ2-1, the V gene TRBV11-2, with TRBD2 identical over 13 bases. V was pared by 5 bases and J by 0 bases, with 7 bases of the junction left unmatched. The CDR3 runs to 18 residues. CDR1 is SGHAT, CDR2 FQNNGV, per germline. The CDR3 loop is CASSTRTSGGSSYNEQFF. The DNA of the CDR3 is TGTGCCAGCAGCACCCGGACTAGCGGGGGTAGCTCCTACAATGAGCAGTTCTTC. The full variable domain, completed using reference TRBV11-2 and TRBJ2-1, is EAGVAQSPRYKIIEKRQSVAFWCNPISGHATLYWYQQILGQGPKLLIQFQNNGVVDDSQLPKDRFSAERLKGVDSTLKIQPAKLEDSAVYLCASSTRTSGGSSYNEQFFGPGTRLTVL.

This clonotype showed up just a few times. The rearrangement joins TRBV24-1 to TRBJ2-1, with no clear D. Germline CDR1 and CDR2: KGHDR and SFDVKD. The CDR3 spans 13 residues. V was shortened by 5 bases and J by 12 bases, with 16 bases between the two germline ends. The CDR3: CATSGYGQWGQFF. The CDR3 DNA reads as TGTGCCACCAGTGGTTACGGGCAGTGGGGGCAGTTCTTC.

The chain employs TRBV3-1 and TRBJ2-7, with D tentatively TRBD2 (7 bases). This CDR3 comprises 15 residues. Germline V gene data show CDR1 as LGHDT and CDR2 as YNNKEL (reference sequence). V was clipped by 3 bases and J by 4 bases, with 16 bases between them. The CDR3 nucleotides are TGTGCCAGCAGCCACCCCCTGGGGGGGCAGTACGAGCAGTACTTC. Its translation: CASSHPLGGQYEQYF.

The chain has TRBV28 and TRBJ2-1; 8 bases line up with TRBD2. The CDR3 spans 14 residues. Germline CDR1 MDHEN, CDR2 SYDVKM. V lost 5 bases and J lost 7; bases outside the gene matches: 7. The CDR3 coding sequence is TGTGCCAGCAGTACCGGGACTAGTATAAATGAGCAGTTCTTC. Its translation: CASSTGTSINEQFF.

The chain joins TRBV29-1 to TRBJ2-3; no reliable D call. The V end was cut by 7 bases, the J end by 2 bases, with 10 bases between. This CDR3 has 12 amino acids. From germline, CDR1 is SQVTM and CDR2 ANQGSEA. CDR3 sequence (DNA): TGCAGCGCCCATGGGCTCACAGATACGCAGTATTTT. Translation: CSAHGLTDTQYF.

The chain carries TRBV7-2 and TRBJ1-2; D is unresolved. CDR1 is SGHTA, CDR2 FQGNSA, per germline. Trimming stripped 5 bases from V and 8 bases from J, with 12 bases between. This CDR3 spans 12 amino acids. The CDR3 nucleotides read TGTGCCAGCAGCCTACCCAGGATGGGCTACACCTTC. Translating gives CASSLPRMGYTF.

The chain combines TRBV20-1 with TRBJ1-1, with 9 bases matching TRBD1. The V gene end was trimmed by 5 bases and the J gene end by 0 bases; junction bases not matched to a gene: 7. The CDR3 is made up of 15 amino acids. The germline V gene encodes CDR1 DFQATT and CDR2 SNEGSKA (reference sequence). CDR3 loop: CSAPGQGGLNTEAFF. CDR3 nucleotides: TGCAGTGCTCCGGGACAGGGAGGGCTGAACACTGAAGCTTTCTTT.

This clonotype was observed a few times. The V and J genes are TRBV6-5 and TRBJ2-3, with D possibly TRBD2 on 6 matching bases. Germline loops: CDR1 MNHEY, CDR2 SVGAGI. Trimming took 1 base from V and 6 from J, leaving 17 bases between them. This CDR3 comprises 16 residues. CDR3 nucleotides: TGTGCCAGCAGTTACTATGCCAGCGGTGGGGGGGATACGCAGTATTTT. Amino acid sequence: CASSYYASGGGDTQYF.

The sample holds a few counts of this clonotype. V usage is TRBV5-1 and J usage is TRBJ1-2; possible D gene TRBD1, 5 bases. This CDR3 spans 14 amino acids. V gave up 0 bases and J gave up 6 bases, with 12 bases separating them. Germline values: CDR1 SGHRS, CDR2 YFSETQ. This CDR3 reads CASSLGQRGDGYTF. For the CDR3, the DNA is TGCGCCAGCAGCTTGGGACAACGGGGGGATGGCTACACCTTC.

The rearrangement links TRBV7-2 to TRBJ2-3; TRBD2 agrees at 7 bases. Germline V gene data show CDR1 as SGHTA and CDR2 as FQGNSA. This CDR3 spans 16 amino acids. Trimming cost V 6 bases and J 1 base; bases outside gene matches: 10. CDR3 residues: CASSNGLGTGTDTQYF. The DNA for the CDR3 is TGTGCCAGCAGTAATGGACTAGGAACGGGCACAGATACGCAGTATTTT.

The V and J genes are TRBV7-9 and TRBJ2-5, with D tentatively TRBD1 (6 bases). The CDR3 loop spans 15 amino acids. The V end lost 4 bases, the J end lost 13 bases, and 25 bases lay between the germline ends. Germline CDR1 reads SEHNR; CDR2 reads FQNEAQ (reference sequence). CDR3 region: CASSSKAGRGTESYF. The CDR3 DNA reads TGTGCCAGCAGCTCCAAAGCCGGCAGGGGAACCGAATCGTACTTC.

CDR3 loop: CASSPRLAVPYEQYF. CDR3 coding DNA: TGTGCCAGCAGCCCGAGACTAGCGGTCCCCTACGAGCAGTACTTC. V is TRBV3-1 and J is TRBJ2-7; 9 nucleotides align to TRBD2. CDR3 length: 15 residues. In germline, CDR1 is LGHDT, CDR2 YNNKEL (reference sequence). J was trimmed by 2 bases and V by 4 bases; bases with no gene match: 6.

This clonotype has more than one count but fewer than ten. The chain has TRBV5-6 and TRBJ2-5; TRBD1 matches 9 bases. The CDR3 has 14 amino acids. Germline CDR1 reads SGHDT; CDR2 reads YYEEEE. Germline trimming cut 4 bases from V and 5 bases from J; bases unmatched to any gene: 6. CDR3 DNA: TGTGCCAGCAGCGGAAGACAGGGGGTGGAGACCCAGTACTTC. Protein: CASSGRQGVETQYF.